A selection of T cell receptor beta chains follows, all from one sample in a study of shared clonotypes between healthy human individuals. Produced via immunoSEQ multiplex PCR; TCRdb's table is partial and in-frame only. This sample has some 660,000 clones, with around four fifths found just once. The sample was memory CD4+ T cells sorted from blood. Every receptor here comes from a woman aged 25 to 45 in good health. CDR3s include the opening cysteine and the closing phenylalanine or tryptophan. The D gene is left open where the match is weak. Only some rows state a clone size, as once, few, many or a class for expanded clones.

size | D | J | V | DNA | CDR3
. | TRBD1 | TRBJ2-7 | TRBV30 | TGTGCCTGGAGCGACCTCCGGGACAGCGACTCCTACGAGCAGTACTTC | CAWSDLRDSDSYEQYF
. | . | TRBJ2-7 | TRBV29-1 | TGCAGCGTTGGACTGAGCAACCCCTACGAGCAGTACTTC | CSVGLSNPYEQYF
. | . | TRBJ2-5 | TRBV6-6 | TGTGCCAGCAGTTACCCGAATGAGGGAGAAGAGACCCAGTACTTC | CASSYPNEGEETQYF
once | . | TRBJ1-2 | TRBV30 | TGTGCCTGGAGTGATTGGGCAGCTTCTAACTATGGCTACACCTTC | CAWSDWAASNYGYTF
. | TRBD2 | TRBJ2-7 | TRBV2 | TGTGCCAGCAGAGAACCCGTAGCGGGAGCGGGGAACGAGCAGTACTTC | CASREPVAGAGNEQYF
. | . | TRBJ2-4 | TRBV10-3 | TGTGCCATCAGTGAAGACAGCACAAACATTCAGTACTTC | CAISEDSTNIQYF
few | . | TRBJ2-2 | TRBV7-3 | TGTGCCAGCAGCTTAACGGCTATTACCGGGGAGCTGTTTTTT | CASSLTAITGELFF
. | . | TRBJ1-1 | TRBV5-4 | TGTGCCAGCAGCTTGGTGGGCGGTCGGGCCACTGAAGCTTTCTTT | CASSLVGGRATEAFF
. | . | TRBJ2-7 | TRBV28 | TGTGCCAGCACCACCTCCTACGAGCAGTACTTC | CASTTSYEQYF
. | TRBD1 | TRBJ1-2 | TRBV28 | TGTGCCAGCAGAGAGGGACAGGGGTCCTATGGCTACACCTTC | CASREGQGSYGYTF
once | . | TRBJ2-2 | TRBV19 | TGTGCCAGTACAGTAGGCATCACCGGGGAGCTGTTTTTT | CASTVGITGELFF
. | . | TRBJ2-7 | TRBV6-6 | TGTGCCAGCACCTCCCCGGGACGGGGTGAGCAGTACTTC | CASTSPGRGEQYF
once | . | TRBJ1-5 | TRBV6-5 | TGTGCCAGCAGCCGGTTCGGGGGCGCCCAGCCCCAGCATTTT | CASSRFGGAQPQHF
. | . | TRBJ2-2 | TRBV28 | TGTGCCAGCAGTGAACAGAAAAACACCGGGGAGCTGTTTTTT | CASSEQKNTGELFF
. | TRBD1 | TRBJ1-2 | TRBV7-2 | TGTGCCAGCAGCCGGCAGGGGACAGCTAACTATGGCTACACCTTC | CASSRQGTANYGYTF
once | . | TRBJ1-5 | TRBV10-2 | TGCGCCAGCGGACCACAGGGAGGCAATCAGCCCCAGCATTTT | CASGPQGGNQPQHF
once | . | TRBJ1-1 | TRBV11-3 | TGTGCCAGCAGCCCGGGCGGGGTGGGTGAAGCTTTCTTT | CASSPGGVGEAFF
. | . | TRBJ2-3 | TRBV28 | TGTGCCAGCACGGCGGGAACGGGCACAGATACGCAGTATTTT | CASTAGTGTDTQYF
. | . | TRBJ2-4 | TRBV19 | TGTGCCAGTAGTATGGGTGGTACGGGAAACATTCAGTACTTC | CASSMGGTGNIQYF
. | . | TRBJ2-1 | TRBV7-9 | TGTGCCAGCAGCTTGGATACAGGGCACGATGAGCAGTTCTTC | CASSLDTGHDEQFF
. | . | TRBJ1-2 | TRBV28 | TGTGCCAGCAGCCTGGACGGATATGGCTACACCTTC | CASSLDGYGYTF
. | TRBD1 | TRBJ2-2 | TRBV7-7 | TGTGCCAGCAGCCCGACAGGGGGAAACACCGGGGAGCTGTTTTTT | CASSPTGGNTGELFF
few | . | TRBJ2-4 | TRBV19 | TGTGCCAGTAGTGCCGGGCCAGCCAAAAACATTCAGTACTTC | CASSAGPAKNIQYF
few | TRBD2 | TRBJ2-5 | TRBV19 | TGTGCCGGGCTCGGGACTAGCGGGAACCAAGAGACCCAGTACTTC | CAGLGTSGNQETQYF
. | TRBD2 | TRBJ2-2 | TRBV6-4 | TGTGCCAGCACCGCCTTCGGCGGACTAGCGGGAGGCGCGAACACCGGGGAGCTGTTTTTT | CASTAFGGLAGGANTGELFF
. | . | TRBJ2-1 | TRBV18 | TGTGCCAGCTCACCGAACGGAAATTACAATGAGCAGTTCTTC | CASSPNGNYNEQFF
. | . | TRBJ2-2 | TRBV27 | TGTGCCAGCAGTTCGTGGCCAGGCACCGGGGAGCTGTTTTTT | CASSSWPGTGELFF
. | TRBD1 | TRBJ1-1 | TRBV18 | TGTGCCAGCTCACAGGGACAGGGGAACACTGAAGCTTTCTTT | CASSQGQGNTEAFF
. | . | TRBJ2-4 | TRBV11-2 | TGTGCCAGCAAGGTTGTCGGGGGCATTCAGTACTTC | CASKVVGGIQYF
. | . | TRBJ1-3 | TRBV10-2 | TGCGCCAGCAGTGTCCCAGGGGCAGGAGGAAACACCATATATTTT | CASSVPGAGGNTIYF
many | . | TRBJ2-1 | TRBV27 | TGTGCCAGCGGGATTCGAGGATTCCACAATGAGCAGTTCTTC | CASGIRGFHNEQFF
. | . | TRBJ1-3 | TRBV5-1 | TGCGCCAGCAGCCCCTACCGACCGGACACCATATATTTT | CASSPYRPDTIYF
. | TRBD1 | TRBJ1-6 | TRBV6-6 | TGTGCCAGCAGCCCCGGGACAGCTAATTCACCCCTCCACTTT | CASSPGTANSPLHF
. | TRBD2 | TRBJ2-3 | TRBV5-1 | TGCGCCAGCAGCTTGGCCGCGGGAGTGGGTGATACGCAGTATTTT | CASSLAAGVGDTQYF